This T cell receptor (beta chain) appears in the sequencing data of a study of blood T cell repertoires in COVID-19. In assigning cohorts, the study relied on participant-reported clinical history. Germline trimming cut 3 bases from V and 8 bases from J; bases unmatched to any gene: 13. The CDR3 is 18 amino acids. Germline lookup yields CDR1 SEHNR and CDR2 FQNEAQ (reference sequence). The method was immunoSEQ multiplex PCR; TCRdb's version includes in-frame clones alone and lacks a portion of them. This sample has under 200,000 clones, with roughly 88% found just once. The sequence came from a woman aged 55-70 years who had recovered from COVID-19. Sequenced material: PBMCs or T cells enriched from blood (not recorded which). The chain couples TRBV7-9 to TRBJ2-1; 13 nucleotides match TRBD2. The CDR3 here is CASSFIPTSGRPGDEQFF. The CDR3 nucleotides are TGTGCCAGCAGCTTTATTCCGACTAGCGGGAGGCCGGGGGATGAGCAGTTCTTC.